This T cell receptor (beta chain) was sequenced for a study of shared clonotypes between healthy human individuals. Study-level background: Each donor's CD8 memory used one plate, CD8 naive two, each CD4 subset three.

Evenly divided among several immunoSEQ plates was the genomic DNA of each subset. Only in-frame clones appear in the TCRdb table, and some are missing; sequencing was by immunoSEQ multiplex PCR. The table records more than 1 million clones, around 82% of them present only once. Study-level findings and limits: Memory subsets generally showed smaller estimated richness than naive subsets did.

The CDR3 has 13 amino acids. From germline, CDR1 is SGHVS and CDR2 FNYEAQ. Notes on this clone: The target antigen is unknown. The junction and the germline gene differ at one end; a read error may be behind it. Other nucleotide sequences from this sample produce the same CDR3.

V gene TRBV7-6 combines with J gene TRBJ1-1; 7 positions match TRBD1. The sample was memory CD4+ T cells from PBMCs. As to subset: CD45RA-negative fraction. The origin of this receptor is a man younger than 35 in good health. Some clones in this sample may be carry-over from other donors' samples. CDR3: CASSPGQFTEAFF. The CDR3 DNA reads TGTGCCAGCAGCCCGGGACAGTTCACTGAGGCTTTCTTT.